This is a list of T cell receptor beta chains from one sample in a study of blood T cell repertoires in COVID-19. TCRdb's table, derived via immunoSEQ multiplex PCR, lists solely in-frame clones and lacks some. The sample holds over 70,000 clones; 86% are singletons and the top ten take roughly a sixth. The sequenced sample consisted of peripheral blood. Receptors were obtained from a human donor in a cohort sampled during active COVID-19. Each CDR3 is given with its conserved first and last residue. The D gene is left open where the match is weak. Expanded clones are given a class, and other clones once, few, many or no size at all.

>TRBJ1-5|TRBD1|.|TRBV6-5
CASRAGTGVGQPQHF
TGTGCCAGCAGAGCCGGGACAGGGGTCGGTCAGCCCCAGCATTTT
>TRBJ2-1|TRBD2|.|TRBV6-5
CASSYSAGEYNEQFF
TGTGCCAGCAGTTACTCGGCGGGAGAGTACAATGAGCAGTTCTTC
>TRBJ1-4|.|.|TRBV6-2/TRBV6-3
CASSNSVDTSPTCFF
TGTGCCAGCAGCAACTCCGTCGACACTTCACCCACGTGTTTTTTT
>TRBJ1-6|.|once|TRBV27
CASRPPGTNSPLHF
TGTGCCAGCAGGCCCCCCGGGACAAATTCACCCCTCCACTTT
>TRBJ2-7|TRBD1|.|TRBV29-1
CSVDSGQDRQYF
TGCAGCGTTGATTCGGGACAGGACCGGCAGTACTTC
>TRBJ2-1|.|.|TRBV6-1
CASSEKDWDEQFF
TGTGCCAGCAGTGAAAAGGACTGGGATGAGCAGTTCTTC
>TRBJ2-2|.|.|TRBV7-3
CATARSSAGELFF
TGTGCCACTGCCCGGTCGAGCGCCGGGGAGCTGTTTTTT
>TRBJ2-5|.|.|TRBV10-3
CAITRDTQETQYF
TGTGCCATCACCCGGGACACCCAAGAGACCCAGTACTTC
>TRBJ2-5|.|.|TRBV29-1
CSKKTGSGGTQYF
TGCAGCAAAAAGACAGGGTCCGGGGGGACCCAGTACTTC
>TRBJ1-1|.|.|TRBV11-1
CASSLVRGGTEAFF
TGTGCCAGCAGCTTAGTAAGGGGGGGCACTGAAGCTTTCTTT
>TRBJ1-2|TRBD1|.|TRBV5-1
CASSRGQGYDGYTF
TGCGCCAGCAGCCGCGGACAGGGGTACGATGGCTACACCTTC
>TRBJ2-5|.|.|TRBV5-8
CASSLAYKAGQETQYF
TGTGCCAGCAGCTTGGCATACAAGGCAGGTCAAGAGACCCAGTACTTC
>TRBJ1-1|TRBD1|.|TRBV7-9
CASSPRQGNTEAFF
TGTGCCAGCAGCCCGAGACAGGGGAACACTGAAGCTTTCTTT
>TRBJ2-2|.|.|TRBV19
CASSADTGLNTGELFF
TGTGCCAGTAGTGCCGATACAGGGCTGAACACCGGGGAGCTGTTTTTT
>TRBJ1-2|.|.|TRBV5-1
CASSLARGGHGYTF
TGCGCCAGCAGCTTGGCGCGGGGGGGGCATGGCTACACCTTC
>TRBJ2-5|TRBD2|once|TRBV6-5
CASKQGLAGITQYF
TGTGCCAGCAAACAGGGGCTAGCGGGGATAACCCAGTACTTC
>TRBJ2-1|.|.|TRBV5-1
CASSFGVGGSSYNEQFF
TGCGCCAGCAGCTTTGGAGTTGGGGGCAGCTCCTACAATGAGCAGTTCTTC
>TRBJ1-1|.|.|TRBV28
CASSFFGAAVMNTEAFF
TGTGCCAGCAGTTTCTTTGGGGCCGCAGTCATGAACACTGAAGCTTTCTTT
>TRBJ2-7|TRBD1|few|TRBV29-1
CSVFTGGSYEQYF
TGCAGCGTCTTTACAGGGGGATCTTACGAGCAGTACTTC
>TRBJ1-6|.|.|TRBV19
CASSIDPVGRHSPLHF
TGTGCCAGTAGTATAGATCCAGTGGGGCGCCATTCACCCCTCCACTTT
>TRBJ2-3|TRBD2|.|TRBV5-6
CASSFYLAGGLTGTDTQYF
TGTGCCAGCAGCTTTTACCTAGCGGGAGGGCTTACTGGCACAGATACGCAGTATTTT
>TRBJ2-1|TRBD2|once|TRBV3-1/TRBV3-2
CASSQTSGTPTRTDNEQFF
TGTGCCAGCAGCCAAACTAGCGGGACTCCGACTCGCACCGACAATGAGCAGTTCTTC
>TRBJ2-3|.|few|TRBV24-1
CATSSAGGGTDTQYF
TGTGCCACCAGTTCTGCGGGCGGGGGCACAGATACGCAGTATTTT
>TRBJ1-2|TRBD1|.|TRBV24-1
CATSDFEGAGVNYGYTF
TGTGCCACCAGTGATTTTGAGGGGGCCGGGGTTAACTATGGCTACACCTTC
>TRBJ1-5|.|.|TRBV2
CASMGGGNQPQHF
TGTGCCAGCATGGGAGGGGGCAATCAGCCCCAGCATTTT
>TRBJ2-1|TRBD2|once|TRBV30
CAWGPRLAGHNEQFF
TGTGCCTGGGGACCACGGCTAGCGGGGCACAATGAGCAGTTCTTC
>TRBJ2-5|TRBD2|.|TRBV7-2
CASSLVAGGRGETQYF
TGTGCCAGCAGCTTAGTAGCGGGGGGGCGCGGAGAGACCCAGTACTTC
>TRBJ2-3|TRBD2|.|TRBV6-5
CASLSSGGVTDTQYF
TGTGCCAGCCTTTCCAGCGGGGGAGTTACAGATACGCAGTATTTT
>TRBJ2-2|TRBD1|.|TRBV28
CASTDQGAGGELFF
TGTGCCAGCACTGACCAGGGGGCCGGCGGGGAGCTGTTTTTT
>TRBJ2-7|.|.|TRBV10-3
CAISEPRAGANPHYEQYF
TGTGCCATCAGTGAGCCGCGTGCTGGGGCAAACCCCCACTACGAGCAGTACTTC
>TRBJ2-1|TRBD1|.|TRBV4-2
CASSQGDRTYNEQFF
TGTGCCAGCAGCCAAGGGGACAGAACCTACAATGAGCAGTTCTTC
>TRBJ2-5|TRBD2|.|TRBV11-3
CASSLGSSGGSQETQYF
TGTGCCAGCAGCTTAGGGTCTAGCGGGGGGAGCCAAGAGACCCAGTACTTC
>TRBJ2-3|.|few|TRBV3-1/TRBV3-2
CASSQVAVASTDTQYF
TGTGCCAGCAGCCAAGTTGCCGTAGCTAGCACAGATACGCAGTATTTT
>TRBJ2-7|TRBD2|once|TRBV5-6
CASRPGLAGFSYEQYF
TGTGCCAGCAGACCGGGACTAGCGGGATTCTCCTACGAGCAGTACTTC
>TRBJ1-1|TRBD1|.|TRBV7-9
CASSLGQGETEAFF
TGTGCCAGCAGCTTGGGACAGGGGGAGACTGAAGCTTTCTTT
>TRBJ1-2|TRBD1|.|TRBV5-1
CASSQTSTGGYGYTF
TGCGCCAGCAGCCAAACTTCGACAGGGGGCTATGGCTACACCTTC
>TRBJ2-1|.|.|TRBV24-1
CATSAEGFWDNEQFF
TGTGCCACCAGTGCCGAGGGATTTTGGGACAATGAGCAGTTCTTC
>TRBJ1-1|.|.|TRBV4-3
CASSIPGSNTEAFF
TGCGCCAGCAGCATACCCGGGAGCAACACTGAAGCTTTCTTT
>TRBJ2-5|TRBD2|.|TRBV18
CASSPPGLALETQYF
TGTGCCAGCTCACCTCCGGGACTAGCGTTGGAGACCCAGTACTTC
>TRBJ1-2|.|few|TRBV7-2
CASRQSPGTESLYGYTF
TGTGCCAGCAGACAGAGTCCCGGGACTGAGAGCCTCTATGGCTACACCTTC
>TRBJ2-2|.|.|TRBV4-2
CASSQEGRRGGELFF
TGTGCCAGCAGCCAAGAAGGACGTCGGGGCGGGGAGCTGTTTTTT
>TRBJ2-1|.|.|TRBV29-1
CSVEGGTRNYNEQFF
TGCAGCGTTGAAGGGGGGACACGGAATTACAATGAGCAGTTCTTC
>TRBJ2-7|.|.|TRBV11-3
CASSPGAGTHYEQYF
TGTGCCAGCAGCCCCGGAGCGGGGACACACTACGAGCAGTACTTC
>TRBJ2-7|.|.|TRBV20-1
CSARQGKEQYF
TGCAGTGCTAGACAGGGGAAAGAGCAGTACTTC
>TRBJ2-7|TRBD1|.|TRBV7-9
CASSSSGTGLEQYF
TGTGCCAGCAGCTCCTCCGGGACAGGGCTCGAGCAGTACTTC
>TRBJ2-1|TRBD2|.|TRBV10-3
CAISVTSDRRSYNEQFF
TGTGCCATCAGTGTAACTAGCGATAGGAGATCCTACAATGAGCAGTTCTTC
>TRBJ2-3|TRBD1|once|TRBV18
CASSPSGTGPGRAQYF
TGTGCCAGCTCACCCTCGGGGACAGGGCCGGGTCGCGCGCAGTATTTT
>TRBJ2-7|.|once|TRBV2
CASRSLRTIEYF
TGTGCCAGCAGGTCCTTACGAACTATCGAGTACTTC
>TRBJ2-5|TRBD2|.|TRBV9
CASSPGGGTLQETQYF
TGTGCCAGCAGCCCCGGGGGGGGGACCCTCCAAGAGACCCAGTACTTC
>TRBJ1-3|.|.|TRBV9
CASSAQVHSGNTIYF
TGTGCCAGCAGCGCGCAGGTTCACTCTGGAAACACCATATATTTT
>TRBJ1-2|TRBD1|.|TRBV3-1/TRBV3-2
CASSQMTGWYGYTF
TGTGCCAGCAGCCAGATGACAGGGTGGTATGGCTACACCTTC
>TRBJ2-6|TRBD1|once|TRBV29-1
CSVERMTGLAGANVLTF
TGCAGCGTTGAACGTATGACAGGGTTAGCAGGGGCCAACGTCCTGACTTTC
>TRBJ2-1|.|.|TRBV24-1
CATSDLGRGTYGEQFF
TGTGCCACCAGTGATTTGGGGCGGGGCACCTACGGTGAGCAGTTCTTC